The next 20 T cell receptor beta chains were all read from a single sample in a study of vaccination effects on CD4 cells after COVID-19. No antigen has been assigned to these receptors. Viral peptide pools were used in the ViraFEST assay to expand antigen-specific CD4+ T cells, and sequencing came afterward. When ten to eleven days of culture had elapsed, CD4+ T cells were isolated. People in the vaccine group had not been infected with SARS-CoV-2 before, and their nucleocapsid antibodies were negative. Generated by immunoSEQ multiplex PCR, the TCRdb table keeps only in-frame clones and is missing some. The sample contains about 68,000 clones, 80% of which appear only once. The sequenced sample was CD4+ T cells from PBMCs cultured with SARS-CoV-2 spike peptides, obtained before COVID-19 vaccination. The receptors come from a human donor who received a COVID-19 vaccine.

The chain carries TRBV4-3 and TRBJ1-4; D gene unclear. The CDR3 is 14 residues long. V was cut by 2 bases and J by 5 bases, with 9 bases left in between. CDR1 and CDR2 from the germline V gene are LGHNA and YSLEER. The CDR3 spells CASSQKRVNEKLFF. The CDR3, as DNA: TGCGCCAGCAGCCAAAAGAGGGTCAATGAAAAACTGTTTTTT.

The genes are TRBV6-5 and TRBJ2-7, with D tentatively TRBD2 (5 bases). Trimming pared 4 bases from V and 0 bases from J, leaving 7 bases between. The CDR3 has 13 residues. Germline lookup yields CDR1 MNHEY and CDR2 SVGAGI. The CDR3 is CASSLGSSYEQYV. CDR3 sequence (DNA): TGTGCCAGCAGTTTGGGGAGCTCCTACGAGCAGTACGTC.

The chain has TRBV9 and TRBJ1-2; 10 bases match TRBD1. Trimming took 0 bases from V and 2 from J; bases not matched to a gene: 4. The CDR3 has 16 amino acids. Germline V CDR1 and CDR2: SGDLS, YYNGEE. The CDR3 DNA sequence: TGTGCCAGCAGCGTAGCCCCGGGACAGGGGAACTATGGCTACACCTTC. This encodes CASSVAPGQGNYGYTF.

V is TRBV5-1 and J is TRBJ1-4; TRBD1 aligns across 8 bases. J gave up 5 bases and V 2 bases, and 5 bases lay outside the gene matches. Germline CDR1 reads SGHRS; CDR2 reads YFSETQ. The CDR3 has 15 residues. DNA for the CDR3: TGCGCCAGCAGCTTCGGGGACAGGAAAAATGAAAAACTGTTTTTT. Protein product: CASSFGDRKNEKLFF. Variable domain in full (rest from reference TRBV5-1 and TRBJ1-4): KAGVTQTPRYLIKTRGQQVTLSCSPISGHRSVSWYQQTPGQGLQFLFEYFSETQRNKGNFPGRFSGRQFSNSRSEMNVSTLELGDSALYLCASSFGDRKNEKLFFGSGTQLSVL.

This chain uses TRBV27 with TRBJ2-5, with TRBD2 identical over 7 bases. V trimming: 6 bases; J trimming: 9 bases; junction bases outside the gene matches: 19. The CDR3 is 16 residues long. Germline CDR1 and CDR2: MNHEY and SMNVEV (reference sequence). The CDR3 DNA follows: TGTGCCAGCAGGACTGATTCGGTGGGCGGGGGTCCGTCCCAGTACTTC. Translation: CASRTDSVGGGPSQYF.

This clone was seen only once. The chain links TRBV10-3 to TRBJ2-7; D gene ambiguous. This CDR3 spans 13 amino acids. V shed 2 bases and J shed 7 bases, with 12 bases lying between them. From germline, CDR1 is ENHRY and CDR2 SYGVKD. The CDR3, as DNA: TGTGCCATCAGTGAGGCCTCCTATATGGAGCAGTACGTC. Translating gives CAISEASYMEQYV.

The genes are TRBV30 and TRBJ1-2, with a tentative D call TRBD1 (5 bases). This CDR3 spans 17 amino acids. Germline loops: CDR1 GTSNPN, CDR2 SVGIG (reference sequence). V was pared by 0 bases and J by 4 bases, with 21 bases between. CDR3 in amino acids: CAWSVGGSRLSLYGYTF. The CDR3 bases are TGTGCCTGGAGTGTCGGGGGGTCCAGGTTGTCACTCTATGGCTACACCTTC.

V is TRBV5-1 and J is TRBJ1-1; D unresolved. The CDR3 is made up of 16 amino acids. The V end was cut by 4 bases, the J end by 3 bases, with 19 bases between. Germline CDR1 reads SGHRS; CDR2 reads YFSETQ. The DNA of the CDR3 is TGCGCCAGCAGCCATAGCTCGTCACCAAGGGACACTGAAGCTTTCTTT. It specifies CASSHSSSPRDTEAFF.

This chain uses TRBV28 with TRBJ1-2; unclear D gene. Trimming left V 3 bases short and J 3 bases short, with 14 bases between. The germline V gene has CDR1 MDHEN and CDR2 SYDVKM. The CDR3 has 15 amino acids. CDR3: CASSFAARRYYGYTF. The CDR3 nucleotides are TGTGCCAGCAGTTTTGCGGCCCGACGATACTATGGCTACACCTTC.

CDR3 in amino acids: CASRATSGGLSSYNEQFF. The CDR3 nucleotides read TGCGCCAGCAGGGCGACTAGCGGGGGCCTTAGCTCCTACAATGAGCAGTTCTTC. V is TRBV5-1 and J is TRBJ2-1; 12 nucleotides match TRBD2. The CDR3 totals 18 residues. Germline CDR1 SGHRS, CDR2 YFSETQ. J gave up 0 bases and V 5 bases, and 9 bases lay outside the gene matches.

This chain links TRBV11-1 with TRBJ2-2; D remains unclear. Germline lookup yields CDR1 SGHAT and CDR2 FQDESV (reference sequence). The germline V and J ends were trimmed by 4 bases and 4 bases, with 7 bases remaining between them. This CDR3 has 13 amino acids. CDR3 amino acids: CASSSEITGELFF. DNA of the CDR3: TGTGCCAGCAGCTCCGAGATCACCGGGGAGCTGTTTTTT.

The chain recombines TRBV7-2 with TRBJ2-1, with 8 bases aligning to TRBD2. Per germline, CDR1 SGHTA and CDR2 FQGNSA. V trimming: 5 bases; J trimming: 4 bases; junction bases outside the gene matches: 10. The CDR3 is 16 residues long. The DNA of the CDR3 is TGTGCCAGCAGCCTCTGGAGCGGGGGAACTTACAATGAGCAGTTCTTC. Translation: CASSLWSGGTYNEQFF. Drawing the rest from reference TRBV7-2 and TRBJ2-1, the complete variable domain is GAGVSQSPSNKVTEKGKDVELRCDPISGHTALYWYRQSLGQGLEFLIYFQGNSAPDKSGLPSDRFSAERTGGSVSTLTIQRTQQEDSAVYLCASSLWSGGTYNEQFFGPGTRLTVL.

This clone was seen just once. The chain joins TRBV25-1 to TRBJ1-3; a weak D match, TRBD1 (6 bases). CDR1 MGHDK and CDR2 SYGVNS come from the germline V gene. The CDR3 covers 15 residues. V was shortened by 3 bases and J by 4 bases, with 13 bases between the two germline ends. CDR3 bases: TGTGCCAGCAGTGACCCACAGGGCTCGGGAAACACCATATATTTT. It yields the protein CASSDPQGSGNTIYF.

The chain recombines TRBV11-2 with TRBJ1-2, with 7 bases that match TRBD1. From germline, CDR1 is SGHAT and CDR2 FQNNGV. J lost 5 bases, V lost 5 bases, and 11 bases had no gene match. CDR3 size: 15 residues. The CDR3 bases are TGTGCCAGCAGCACCCTGGACAGGAGTGCTTATGGCTACACCTTC. Translating gives CASSTLDRSAYGYTF.

The gene calls are TRBV29-1 and TRBJ1-5, with D possibly matching TRBD1 (5 bases). The germline V gene encodes CDR1 SQVTM and CDR2 ANQGSEA. V dropped 7 bases and J dropped 3 bases, with 16 bases sitting between them. The CDR3 loop spans 14 amino acids. CDR3 protein: CSALLGGNNQPQHF. CDR3 nucleotide sequence: TGCAGCGCTCTACTTGGGGGGAACAATCAGCCCCAGCATTTT.

This clone was seen only a few times. This sequence joins TRBV6-2 or TRBV6-3 and TRBJ2-7; D gene unclear. Germline CDR1 reads MNHEY; CDR2 reads SVGEGT. The CDR3 extends over 12 amino acids. The V gene lost 5 bases and the J gene lost 2 bases, with 7 bases spanning the gap. The CDR3 bases are TGTGCCAGCAGTATTACCCCCTACGAGCAGTACGTC. As protein: CASSITPYEQYV.

The V and J genes are TRBV6-5 and TRBJ2-2; 12 positions agree with TRBD2. Germline V gives CDR1 MNHEY, CDR2 SVGAGI. This CDR3 contains 13 residues. Trimming took 4 bases from V and 12 from J; bases not matched to a gene: 3. This CDR3 is CASSSLAGGQLFF. The CDR3 DNA reads TGTGCCAGCAGTTCCCTAGCGGGGGGGCAGCTGTTTTTT.

This rearrangement joins TRBV9 to TRBJ1-2; D remains ambiguous. Deletions cut 3 bases from V and 4 bases from J, with 13 bases between. Germline values: CDR1 SGDLS, CDR2 YYNGEE. The CDR3 extends over 14 amino acids. CDR3 residues: CASSATHPSYGYTF. The CDR3, as DNA: TGTGCCAGCAGCGCCACTCATCCTTCCTATGGCTACACCTTC.

CDR3 DNA sequence: TGTGCCACCAGTGGGGGGACAGGGGTTCCCAATGAGCAGTTCTTC. Translated, it gives CATSGGTGVPNEQFF. The chain recombines TRBV24-1 with TRBJ2-1; 10 bases align to TRBD1. This CDR3 is built from 15 residues. CDR1 is KGHDR and CDR2 is SFDVKD in the germline V gene. Germline trimming cut 5 bases from V and 6 bases from J; bases unmatched to any gene: 6.

V and J are TRBV6-4 and TRBJ1-2, with D possibly matching TRBD1 (5 bases). From germline, CDR1 is MRHNA and CDR2 SNTAGT. The CDR3 has 14 amino acids. The V end lost 2 bases, the J end lost 10 bases, and 17 bases lay between the germline ends. The chain's CDR3 is CASSDPPRTLHYTF. The CDR3 DNA sequence: TGTGCCAGCAGTGACCCCCCCCGGACACTCCACTACACCTTC.